This section outlines one T cell receptor (beta chain) sequence together with its context. Original data processing: Amplification of reference gene primers provided the estimated nucleated cell counts. Here immunoSEQ multiplex PCR was the method, and the copy in TCRdb shows in-frame clones only, minus some. D and trimming were read from the DNA, whereas the V and J calls and clone size are those reported in that table. The sample lists 150,000 to 200,000 clones, about nine tenths occurring once. The sample is drawn from a study of blood T cell repertoires in COVID-19. There are 13 residues in the CDR3. Trimming removed 3 bases from V and 3 bases from J, with 7 bases in between. Looked up from germline, CDR1 is LNHDA and CDR2 is SQIVND (reference sequence).

The sample was peripheral blood. The origin of this receptor is a man aged 25 to 40 with COVID-19, enrolled during active disease. The J gene is TRBJ2-3, the V gene TRBV19; no clear D. CDR3 sequence reads: CASSIRETDTQYF. The CDR3 DNA reads as TGTGCCAGTAGTATTAGAGAGACAGATACGCAGTATTTT.